This T cell receptor beta chain is drawn from a study of blood T cell repertoires in COVID-19. Background on the study: Whether acute or convalescent, the COVID-19 samples came from the United States, Italy and Spain.

This clone was observed a few times. As handled by the study authors: Scientists estimated how many nucleated cells there were by amplifying reference gene primers. The protocol was immunoSEQ multiplex PCR, while the TCRdb copy is restricted to in-frame clones and leaves out a portion. V, J and clone size were drawn from that table, and D and trimming were deduced from the DNA. Of more than 200,000 clones listed, about 90% are singletons. Trimming took off 7 bases at V and 2 bases at J, with 17 bases between the two ends. This CDR3 spans 15 amino acids. The germline gives CDR1 MNHEY, CDR2 SVGAGI. Sequencing was carried out using peripheral blood. The genes are TRBV6-5 and TRBJ1-2; D not resolved. The sequence was collected from a woman in her 50s with acute or convalescent COVID-19. The DNA of the CDR3 is TGTGCCAGCACCGTAGGAGGGAATACCAACTATGGCTACACCTTC. This translates into CASTVGGNTNYGYTF.